This T cell receptor beta chain was identified in a study of T cells expressing NK-cell markers (TCRdb year 2020). Background for the entire study: TCR beta-chain repertoires were profiled in sorted CD3+CD56+NKG2C+, CD3+CD56+NKG2C- and CD3+CD56-NKG2C+ T-cell subsets from roughly eight donors. Among the eight sequenced donors, seven were HCMV-seropositive and one was HCMV-seronegative. Randomly selected healthy volunteers, three men and five women, were used as the eight sequenced donors. Libraries were sequenced as 2 x 150 bp reads on Illumina HiSeq 2000/2500, MiSeq or NextSeq. Points the paper makes about the study in general: It remained unclear whether the expanded NKG2C-expressing T cell clones were specific for HCMV antigens. Those dominant clonotypes were again the most abundant among CD3+CD56-NKG2C+ cells in a few donors, at about 28.3-65%. In 5 to 7 donors, the dominant CD3+CD56+NKG2C+ clonotypes were found to rank among the top 10 CD8+ clonotypes and to make up 1.0-7.0% of CD8+ T cells.

Sequences SGHRS (CDR1) and YFSETQ (CDR2) are obtained from the germline V gene. Counted from cysteine to phenylalanine, this CDR3 has 14 amino acids. DNA was not recorded. To determine HCMV serostatus, a commercial ELISA kit was used to detect HCMV-specific IgG in serum. Ficoll density gradient centrifugation was used to isolate peripheral blood mononuclear cells from blood. As concerns this clonotype: Its antigen has not been determined.

These reads were obtained on an Illumina HiSeq 2000. 5'RACE template switching, by which a universal primer site and unique molecular identifiers were added, was used to make TCR beta cDNA libraries. Synthesis of cDNA was primed from the TCR beta constant segment and was followed by two consecutive PCR amplification steps. Per the authors' processing: MIGEC handled demultiplexing of the reads and grouping by UMI, while MiTCR was used to assemble and quantify clonotypes. Only TCR cDNA sequences supported by at least two reads were kept to exclude erroneous sequences. Downstream repertoire analysis used the tcR package, and clonotypes were matched across fractions by CDR3 nucleotide sequence plus V segment. VDJmatch was used to annotate antigen specificity against VDJdb, with one amino acid substitution allowed in CDR3. After the reads were reprocessed by TCRdb, one entry was made per CDR3 protein sequence, with no DNA. The authors' filters were not applied to this entry. The table of this sample itemizes about 460,000 distinct CDR3 sequences. 1.4% of the sample belongs to the ten largest clones.

The chain employs TRBV5-1 and TRBJ1-1; there is no DNA to check the TCRdb D call of TRBD1. The sequence was collected from a woman between 50 and 59 years old in good health. Donor details come from another sample of the same person, matched by shared clones. Input material: blood T cells: a sorted CD56 or NKG2C T cell subset, CD4+ or CD8+ T cells, or bulk PBMC T cells (not recorded which). CDR3 region: CASTQEAMNTEAFF.